The clone carrying this T cell receptor beta chain was counted only a few times. The antigen is undetermined. V dropped 3 bases and J dropped 8 bases, with 9 bases sitting between them. Germline-derived CDR1 and CDR2 are SGDLS and YYNGEE. The CDR3 loop spans 12 amino acids. Each cDNA molecule carried a unique molecular identifier. TCRdb redid the calling of the 5' RACE reads with MiXCR, one entry per CDR3 protein. Here the sample spans under 60,000 distinct CDR3 sequences, roughly a tenth being singletons. This sample is drawn from a study of early T cells in non-severe SARS-CoV-2 infection. Study summary: Unpaired chains resulted from sequencing bulk RNA of unsorted whole blood. Findings of the study overall: The study's VDJdb matching favored anti-spike CD8 responses and missed private and CD4 specificities.

The chain has TRBV9 and TRBJ2-1, with D possibly matching TRBD1 (5 bases). This TCR came from an adult who was a healthcare worker with PCR-confirmed SARS-CoV-2 infection or an uninfected control (not recorded which). The sequenced sample consisted of whole blood. CDR3 residues: CASSETDYEQFF. The CDR3 DNA reads TGTGCCAGCAGCGAGACAGATTATGAGCAGTTCTTC. Filled out from reference TRBV9 and TRBJ2-1, the complete variable domain reads DSGVTQTPKHLITATGQRVTLRCSPRSGDLSVYWYQQSLDQGLQFLIQYYNGEERAKGNILERFSAQQFPDLHSELNLSSLELGDSALYFCASSETDYEQFFGPGTRLTVL.